Listed here are 32 T cell receptor beta chains from one sample, sequenced in a study of blood T cell repertoires in COVID-19. Sequencing was performed with immunoSEQ multiplex PCR; in TCRdb, only in-frame clones are kept and a portion is missing. Among 250,000 to 350,000 clones, roughly 90% were seen once, and the ten largest hold about 2%. The sample consisted of peripheral blood. The receptors were sampled from a woman aged 25 to 45 with COVID-19, enrolled during active disease.

This clone was recorded a few times. The chain uses TRBV3-1 (or the pseudogene TRBV3-2) and TRBJ2-1; D perhaps matches TRBD2 (6 bases). With 1 base removed from V and 6 bases from J, the gap between germline ends came to 13 bases. The length of the CDR3 is 15 residues. Germline values: CDR1 LGHDT, CDR2 YNNKEL (reference sequence). This CDR3 is CASSQGRAGSNEQFF. The CDR3 DNA follows: TGTGCCAGCAGCCAAGGGAGGGCGGGTAGCAATGAGCAGTTCTTC.

The rearrangement uses TRBV30 and TRBJ2-1, with 8 bases identical to TRBD2. Germline CDR1 reads GTSNPN; CDR2 reads SVGIG (reference sequence). Unmatched junction bases numbered 11, after V lost 2 bases and J lost 14 bases. The CDR3 contains 13 residues. The CDR3 region has the DNA TGTGCCTGGAGTACTCGGGGAGCGGGAGTAGAGTTCTTC. This gives the protein CAWSTRGAGVEFF. The variable domain in full, completed from reference TRBV30 and TRBJ2-1, reads SQTIHQWPATLVQPVGSPLSLECTVEGTSNPNLYWYRQAAGRGLQLLFYSVGIGQISSEVPQNLSASRPQDRQFILSSKKLLLSDSGFYLCAWSTRGAGVEFFGPGTRLTVL.

This sequence joins TRBV7-9 and TRBJ1-2; possible D gene TRBD1, 6 bases. Trimming took off 4 bases at V and 4 bases at J, with 16 bases between the two ends. The CDR3 covers 15 residues. CDR1 and CDR2 from the germline V gene are SEHNR and FQNEAQ (reference sequence). DNA for the CDR3: TGTGCCAGCAGCTCCCGGACAGCTCGGACCTATGGCTACACCTTC. This translates into CASSSRTARTYGYTF.

The gene calls are TRBV21-1 and TRBJ1-1; no DNA check was done on the table's D call, TRBD1. TRBV21-1 corresponds to a pseudogene. The CDR3 has 13 amino acids. In nucleotides, the CDR3 is TGTGCCAGCAGCAAACAGGGGGCCACTGAAGCTTTCTTT. It yields the protein CASSKQGATEAFF.

The gene calls are TRBV5-5 and TRBJ2-6, with 11 bases aligning to TRBD1. The germline V gene encodes CDR1 SGHKS and CDR2 YYEKEE (reference sequence). CDR3 length: 17 amino acids. V shed 2 bases and J 4 bases; nucleotides not matched to a gene: 5. DNA of the CDR3: TGTGCCAGCAGCTTTGGGACAGGGGGGAGAGGGGCCAACGTCCTGACTTTC. The encoded protein is CASSFGTGGRGANVLTF.

V and J are TRBV15 and TRBJ2-7, with TRBD1 matching over 7 bases. The length of the CDR3 is 16 residues. Germline V gene lookup returns CDR1 LNHNV and CDR2 YYDKDF (reference sequence). V lost 4 bases and J lost 2; bases outside the gene matches: 11. The CDR3 DNA sequence: TGTGCCACCAGCAACGTAGGGGGCGCTCGCACCTACGAGCAGTACTTC. It yields the protein CATSNVGGARTYEQYF.

The J gene is TRBJ2-3, the V gene TRBV28; 7 bases line up with TRBD1. The CDR3 length is 14 residues. CDR1 and CDR2 (germline): MDHEN, SYDVKM. J was trimmed by 5 bases and V by 4 bases; bases with no gene match: 6. CDR3 DNA: TGTGCCAGCAGTTCCACCTACAGGGGAGATACGCAGTATTTT. Its translation: CASSSTYRGDTQYF.

CDR3 coding DNA: TGTGCCAGCTCACCAGAGGGAGACTCCTACGAGCAGTACTTC. This gives the protein CASSPEGDSYEQYF. V is TRBV18 and J is TRBJ2-7; weak D call: TRBD2 (5 bases). CDR3 length equals 14 residues. Deletions cut 2 bases from V and 0 bases from J, with 8 bases between. CDR1 and CDR2 (germline): KGHSH, LQKENI.

The chain links TRBV11-2 to TRBJ1-2; 7 bases align to TRBD1. CDR1 and CDR2 from the germline V gene are SGHAT and FQNNGV. This CDR3 has 14 amino acids. J gave up 1 base and V 6 bases, and 5 bases lay outside the gene matches. This CDR3 reads CASSTDRNNYGYTF. CDR3 nucleotides: TGTGCCAGCAGTACGGACAGGAATAACTATGGCTACACCTTC.

The chain joins TRBV2 to TRBJ1-5, with TRBD1 matching 8 bases. With 5 bases clipped from V and 3 bases from J, the junction kept 3 bases outside the gene matches. Germline assignment: CDR1 SNHLY and CDR2 FYNNEI. The CDR3 extends over 14 amino acids. The CDR3 sequence: CASSLTGDNQPQHF. CDR3 sequence (DNA): TGTGCCAGCAGTCTGACAGGGGACAATCAGCCCCAGCATTTT.

The V and J genes are TRBV18 and TRBJ2-7; perhaps TRBD1 as D (6 bases). V lost 6 bases to trimming and J lost 5 bases, with 17 bases between them. Per the germline V gene, CDR1 is KGHSH and CDR2 is LQKENI. This CDR3 comprises 14 residues. CDR3: CASSTQTGQNEQYF. Written as DNA, the CDR3 is TGTGCCAGCTCGACCCAGACAGGACAGAACGAGCAGTACTTC.

The chain joins TRBV11-2 to TRBJ1-1, with a tentative D call TRBD1 (6 bases). The CDR3 consists of 16 residues. Germline V gene sequence: CDR1 SGHAT, CDR2 FQNNGV. Trimming stripped 3 bases from V and 1 base from J, with 15 bases between. The DNA for the CDR3 is TGTGCCAGCAGCTTTAGGGGGACCGGACAGAACACTGAAGCTTTCTTT. Translating gives CASSFRGTGQNTEAFF.

This sequence joins TRBV19 and TRBJ2-6; D possibly corresponds to TRBD1 (6 bases). Trimming shortened V by 1 base and J by 0 bases, and 13 bases separated the two germline ends. The CDR3 runs 18 residues. CDR1 and CDR2 (germline): LNHDA, SQIVND (reference sequence). CDR3: CASSIGGLRFSGANVLTF. As DNA, the CDR3 is TGTGCCAGTAGTATAGGGGGGCTACGATTCTCTGGGGCCAACGTCCTGACTTTC. The full variable domain, in which reference TRBV19 and TRBJ2-6 provide the parts outside the CDR3, is DGGITQSPKYLFRKEGQNVTLSCEQNLNHDAMYWYRQDPGQGLRLIYYSQIVNDFQKGDIAEGYSVSREKKESFPLTVTSAQKNPTAFYLCASSIGGLRFSGANVLTFGAGSRLTVL.

V gene TRBV7-9 combines with J gene TRBJ1-1, with 10 positions matching TRBD1. The length of the CDR3 is 16 residues. The junction had 2 bases not matched to a gene; V was cut back by 0 bases and J by 1 base. Germline V CDR1 and CDR2: SEHNR, FQNEAQ (reference sequence). The CDR3 region has the DNA TGTGCCAGCAGCTTAGCGGACAGGGGGTCGAACACTGAAGCTTTCTTT. This codes for CASSLADRGSNTEAFF.

The chain uses TRBV19 and TRBJ1-2; D might be TRBD1 (6 bases). V shed 2 bases and J shed 6 bases, with 25 bases lying between them. This CDR3 comprises 18 residues. Germline loops: CDR1 LNHDA, CDR2 SQIVND (reference sequence). This chain's CDR3 is CASSITGISPSTLDGYTF. CDR3 sequence (DNA): TGTGCCAGTAGTATAACAGGGATTTCCCCCTCTACCTTGGATGGCTACACCTTC. The whole variable domain, filled in from reference TRBV19 and TRBJ1-2, reads DGGITQSPKYLFRKEGQNVTLSCEQNLNHDAMYWYRQDPGQGLRLIYYSQIVNDFQKGDIAEGYSVSREKKESFPLTVTSAQKNPTAFYLCASSITGISPSTLDGYTFGSGTRLTVV.

The V and J genes are TRBV19 and TRBJ2-2, with 13 bases that match TRBD2. V shed 8 bases and J 7 bases; nucleotides not matched to a gene: 10. This CDR3 is 16 amino acids long. Germline CDR1 LNHDA, CDR2 SQIVND (reference sequence). CDR3 loop: CASGDSGLAGIGELFF. Here the CDR3 DNA reads TGTGCCAGTGGCGACTCGGGACTAGCGGGAATCGGGGAGCTGTTTTTT. The full variable domain, its missing parts supplied by reference TRBV19 and TRBJ2-2, is DGGITQSPKYLFRKEGQNVTLSCEQNLNHDAMYWYRQDPGQGLRLIYYSQIVNDFQKGDIAEGYSVSREKKESFPLTVTSAQKNPTAFYLCASGDSGLAGIGELFFGEGSRLTVL.

This clone appeared once. The chain joins TRBV29-1 to TRBJ1-1, with D perhaps matching TRBD1 (6 bases). The CDR3 consists of 13 residues. V was trimmed by 5 bases and J by 9 bases, leaving 19 bases between them. The germline gives CDR1 SQVTM, CDR2 ANQGSEA. The CDR3 protein is CSVRAPTGTQAFF. CDR3 coding DNA: TGCAGCGTTCGTGCTCCTACCGGGACACAAGCTTTCTTT.

This chain connects TRBV7-9 to TRBJ1-5; 10 nucleotides agree with TRBD1. V shed 1 base and J 4 bases; nucleotides not matched to a gene: 10. CDR1 and CDR2 from the germline V gene are SEHNR and FQNEAQ (reference sequence). The CDR3 length is 18 residues. The CDR3 region is CASSLGDRGGGRNQPQHF. CDR3 DNA sequence: TGTGCCAGCAGCTTAGGGGACAGGGGAGGGGGCCGGAATCAGCCCCAGCATTTT.

The V gene is TRBV5-4, the J gene TRBJ2-1; 7 bases line up with TRBD2. CDR3 size: 16 residues. CDR1 and CDR2 from the germline V gene are SGHNT and YYREEE (reference sequence). The V segment lost 9 bases and the J segment 0 bases; nucleotides outside the gene matches: 12. CDR3 amino acids: CAITKRGGSSYNEQFF. CDR3 nucleotides: TGTGCCATCACCAAGCGGGGCGGTAGCTCCTACAATGAGCAGTTCTTC.

The rearrangement links TRBV10-2 to TRBJ2-7; the D gene is possibly TRBD2 (6 bases). Germline V gene data show CDR1 as WSHSY and CDR2 as SAAADI. Trimming removed 8 bases at V and 3 bases at J, with 17 bases between. This CDR3 contains 14 residues. CDR3 nucleotides: TGCGCCAGCGGTTCCCGACTAGTAATCTACGAGCAGTACTTC. This gives the protein CASGSRLVIYEQYF.

This sequence joins TRBV30 and TRBJ2-1; 7 positions agree with TRBD2. The V gene's germline CDR1 is GTSNPN and CDR2 SVGIG (reference sequence). The CDR3 covers 14 residues. The V and J ends lost 0 bases and 5 bases, in that order; junction bases with no gene match: 4. In DNA, the CDR3 is TGTGCCTGGAGTGTAAGGCTAGCGGACAATGAGCAGTTCTTC. Translation: CAWSVRLADNEQFF.

In its sample, this clone was seen once. The V call is TRBV30, the J call TRBJ1-5, with a possible D match to TRBD1 (6 bases). The germline V gene has CDR1 GTSNPN and CDR2 SVGIG (reference sequence). CDR3 length: 13 residues. V was clipped by 4 bases and J by 5 bases, with 12 bases between them. The CDR3 DNA sequence: TGTGCCTGGACGACAGGCGGACATCAGCCCCAGCATTTT. This encodes CAWTTGGHQPQHF.

The chain carries TRBV7-7 and TRBJ2-5; TRBD2 matches 7 bases. The V segment lost 5 bases and the J segment 3 bases; nucleotides outside the gene matches: 6. Germline V gene lookup returns CDR1 SSHAT and CDR2 FNYEAQ (reference sequence). The CDR3 spans 14 residues. CDR3 region: CASSQVGGEETQYF. DNA of the CDR3: TGTGCCAGCAGCCAAGTGGGAGGGGAAGAGACCCAGTACTTC.

The chain joins TRBV5-1 to TRBJ1-1; D is perhaps TRBD1 (5 bases). The V end lost 0 bases, the J end lost 1 base, and 10 bases lay between the germline ends. Germline CDR1 reads SGHRS; CDR2 reads YFSETQ. This CDR3 comprises 15 residues. CDR3 sequence: CASSLEGVQNTEAFF. CDR3 bases: TGCGCCAGCAGCTTGGAAGGGGTCCAGAACACTGAAGCTTTCTTT.

The rearrangement links TRBV30 to TRBJ1-4, with 7 bases fitting TRBD1. J lost 8 bases, V lost 1 base, and 10 bases had no gene match. This CDR3 has 15 residues. CDR1 GTSNPN and CDR2 SVGIG come from the germline V gene (reference sequence). CDR3 DNA: TGTGCCTGGAGTGACCTCGACAGGGTAGTCGAAAAACTGTTTTTT. Its protein product is CAWSDLDRVVEKLFF.

This chain connects TRBV6-6 to TRBJ1-5; no clear D gene. CDR1 is MNHNY and CDR2 is SVGAGI in the germline V gene (reference sequence). The CDR3 covers 15 residues. V lost 0 bases and J lost 3, with 9 bases in between. In DNA form, the CDR3 reads TGTGCCAGCAGTTACTCGAGCGGGGTCAATCAGCCCCAGCATTTT. Its protein is CASSYSSGVNQPQHF.

The chain is built from TRBV29-1 and TRBJ1-1, with TRBD1 matching 9 bases. CDR3 length: 13 residues. With V trimmed by 6 bases and J by 5 bases, 7 bases remained unmatched. Germline-derived CDR1 and CDR2 are SQVTM and ANQGSEA. CDR3 amino acids: CSVAGQGLTEAFF. The CDR3 region has the DNA TGCAGCGTAGCTGGACAGGGGTTAACTGAAGCTTTCTTT.

The J gene is TRBJ2-7, the V gene TRBV6-5, with TRBD1 matching 9 bases. Germline CDR1 reads MNHEY; CDR2 reads SVGAGI. The CDR3 totals 13 residues. J lost 6 bases, V lost 11 bases, and 11 bases had no gene match. CDR3 sequence: CAGTGTGRSEQYF. The CDR3 nucleotides read TGTGCCGGGACCGGGACAGGGAGGTCCGAGCAGTACTTC.

CDR3 amino acids: CATNPGLAADNEQFF. The CDR3 DNA sequence: TGCGCCACCAACCCGGGACTAGCGGCTGACAATGAGCAGTTCTTC. The chain carries TRBV5-1 and TRBJ2-1, with 11 bases matching TRBD2. Germline CDR1 is SGHRS and CDR2 is YFSETQ. CDR3 length equals 15 residues. The ends lost 9 bases at V and 5 bases at J; junction bases unmatched: 10.

The chain uses TRBV19 and TRBJ2-6; D perhaps matches TRBD2 (6 bases). V was trimmed by 5 bases and J by 0 bases, leaving 14 bases between them. Germline V CDR1 and CDR2: LNHDA, SQIVND (reference sequence). CDR3 length: 17 residues. The CDR3 sequence is CASSPGSGNSGANVLTF. CDR3 nucleotides: TGTGCCAGTAGTCCCGGGAGTGGTAACTCTGGGGCCAACGTCCTGACTTTC.

The genes are TRBV6-7 and TRBJ2-7, with D possibly TRBD2 on 6 matching bases. TRBV6-7 falls under the ORF class, with uncertain function. V was cut by 10 bases and J by 3 bases, with 22 bases left in between. The CDR3 is 15 amino acids. CDR3 residues: CATSGEGEMGYEQYF. The CDR3 region has the DNA TGTGCCACATCGGGGGAAGGTGAGATGGGCTACGAGCAGTACTTC.

V and J are TRBV18 and TRBJ2-1; D gene uncertain. There are 14 residues in the CDR3. From germline, CDR1 is KGHSH and CDR2 LQKENI. V was trimmed by 1 base and J by 7 bases, leaving 11 bases between them. The CDR3 is CASSPRAVPNEQFF. The DNA for the CDR3 is TGTGCCAGCTCACCACGGGCAGTACCAAATGAGCAGTTCTTC.